These T cell receptor beta chains were read from a single sample in a study of T cell changes during pregnancy in multiple sclerosis. Using immunoSEQ multiplex PCR, the repertoire was profiled, and TCRdb retains in-frame clones only, with some absent. The data show more than 35,000 clones, 75% to 95% seen once. The specimen was CD4+ T cells from peripheral blood mononuclear cells, collected in the third trimester of pregnancy. Every receptor here comes from a female donor in good health, enrolled as a control in a pregnancy study. Each CDR3 is given with its conserved first and last residue. Fields, in order: CDR3 protein, V gene.

CASKRAYNEKLFF | TRBV2
CASSYDRNSGNTIYF | TRBV6-5
CASSLGTSSYNEQFF | TRBV5-1
CASSLFQANTGELFF | TRBV5-1
CASSWTDLFVWNTEAFF | TRBV12-1
CASSLNSPDTQYF | TRBV7-8
CASRPGQGTYEQYF | TRBV6-5
CASSRGLAGGPPEQYF | TRBV5-1
CASRTDSNTEAFF | TRBV7-2
CASSLAINRGDYGYTF | TRBV7-9
CAIRGTSGRADTQYF | TRBV10-3
CAGAAGTGAVQPQHF | TRBV30
CASSYQGRGYEQYF | TRBV6-5
CASSLLRDTQYF | TRBV5-1
CASSSGGPTDTQYF | TRBV5-1
CASSQENGGGPGANVLTF | TRBV4-2
CASAPAGTAKETQYF | TRBV6-5
CASSYGSTGELFF | TRBV6-6
CGSVGPVSSLGEKLFF | TRBV2
CASSFGRDSYEQYF | TRBV27
CASSLTGGFSYNSPLHF | TRBV7-9
CASSYTVGYGYTF | TRBV6-5
CATSDRGLGNEQFF | TRBV15
CASSIPPWTRSYNEQFF | TRBV19
CAISEPDVGGITGELFF | TRBV10-3
CASRGDRAGNQPQHF | TRBV19
CASSANGRALTGDTEAFF | TRBV19
CASSLLGFSYEQYF | TRBV5-8
CASSPSGVSSYEQYF | TRBV28
CASSSRGEGTEAFF | TRBV5-1
CASRFTGENEQFF | TRBV2
CASTLTGDYGYTF | TRBV6-6
CASSREGIQPQHF | TRBV18
CASSQVLQDRGHQETQYF | TRBV14
CASRGVASGAYEQYF | TRBV5-6
CASSPSPDSLSSYEQYF | TRBV18
CASSTNRGVGYTF | TRBV28
CASTRGPEENTIYF | TRBV19
CASSYSGTQIYEQYF | TRBV6-5
CASSRQTGNYEQYF | TRBV7-8
CASSLQGAGDEQFF | TRBV18
CSVGEGTDTQYF | TRBV29-1
CASRGSLAGVNEQYF | TRBV28
CAWSVWGQMDTEAFF | TRBV30
CASSSTANPSYNEQFF | TRBV7-6
CASSEGTGVRPLHF | TRBV9
CASSLGLSGGEQYF | TRBV5-1